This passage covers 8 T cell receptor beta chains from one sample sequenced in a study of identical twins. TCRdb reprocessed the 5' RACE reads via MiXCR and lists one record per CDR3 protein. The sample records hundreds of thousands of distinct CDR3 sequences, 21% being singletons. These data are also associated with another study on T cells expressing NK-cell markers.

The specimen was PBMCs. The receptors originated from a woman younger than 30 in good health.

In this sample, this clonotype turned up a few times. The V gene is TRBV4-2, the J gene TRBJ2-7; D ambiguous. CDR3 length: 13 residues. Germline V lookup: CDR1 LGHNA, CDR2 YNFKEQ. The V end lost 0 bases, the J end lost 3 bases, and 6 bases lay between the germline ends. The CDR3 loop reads CASSQEGYYEQYF. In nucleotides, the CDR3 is TGTGCCAGCAGCCAAGAGGGTTACTACGAGCAGTACTTC.

The CDR3 reads CASRMTSGGTDTQYF. The CDR3 nucleotides read TGTGCCAGCAGGATGACTAGCGGGGGGACAGATACGCAGTATTTT. This chain joins TRBV6-1 and TRBJ2-3, with TRBD2 identical over 13 bases. The CDR3 runs 15 residues. V was clipped by 6 bases and J by 3 bases; unmatched bases: 3. CDR1 MNHNS and CDR2 SASEGT come from the germline V gene.

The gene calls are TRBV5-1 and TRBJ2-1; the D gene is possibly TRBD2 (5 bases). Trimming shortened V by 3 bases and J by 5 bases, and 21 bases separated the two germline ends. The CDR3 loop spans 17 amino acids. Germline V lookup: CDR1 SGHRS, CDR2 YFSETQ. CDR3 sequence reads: CASSSLSSGLGNNEQFF. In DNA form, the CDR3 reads TGCGCCAGCAGCTCTCTCTCTTCCGGACTGGGAAACAATGAGCAGTTCTTC. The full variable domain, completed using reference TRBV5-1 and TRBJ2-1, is KAGVTQTPRYLIKTRGQQVTLSCSPISGHRSVSWYQQTPGQGLQFLFEYFSETQRNKGNFPGRFSGRQFSNSRSEMNVSTLELGDSALYLCASSSLSSGLGNNEQFFGPGTRLTVL.

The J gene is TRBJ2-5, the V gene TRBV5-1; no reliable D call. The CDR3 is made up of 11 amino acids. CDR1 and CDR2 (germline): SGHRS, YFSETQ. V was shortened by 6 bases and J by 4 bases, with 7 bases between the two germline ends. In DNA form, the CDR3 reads TGCGCCAGCATCGAGGCAGAGACCCAGTACTTC. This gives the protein CASIEAETQYF.

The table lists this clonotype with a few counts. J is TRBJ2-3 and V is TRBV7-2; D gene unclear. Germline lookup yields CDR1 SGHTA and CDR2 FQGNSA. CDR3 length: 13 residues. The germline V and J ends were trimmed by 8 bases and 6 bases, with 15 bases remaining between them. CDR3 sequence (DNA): TGTGCCAGCCTGGAACGACCGGCGGATACGCAGTATTTT. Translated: CASLERPADTQYF.

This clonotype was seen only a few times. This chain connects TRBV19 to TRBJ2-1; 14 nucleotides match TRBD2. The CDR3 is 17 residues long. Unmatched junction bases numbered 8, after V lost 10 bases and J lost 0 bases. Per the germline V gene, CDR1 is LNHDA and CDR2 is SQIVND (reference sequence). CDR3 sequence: CATSRTSGRSSYNEQFF. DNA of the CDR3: TGTGCCACTTCTCGGACTAGCGGGAGGAGCTCCTACAATGAGCAGTTCTTC.

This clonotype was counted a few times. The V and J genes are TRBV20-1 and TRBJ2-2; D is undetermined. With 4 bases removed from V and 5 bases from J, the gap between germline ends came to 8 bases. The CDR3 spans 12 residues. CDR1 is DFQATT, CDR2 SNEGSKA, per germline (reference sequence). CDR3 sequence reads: CSANRGTGELFF. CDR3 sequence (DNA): TGCAGTGCTAATAGAGGAACCGGGGAGCTGTTTTTT.

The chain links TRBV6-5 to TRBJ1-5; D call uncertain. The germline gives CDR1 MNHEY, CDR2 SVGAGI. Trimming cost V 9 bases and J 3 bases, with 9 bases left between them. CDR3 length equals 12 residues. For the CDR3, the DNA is TGTGCCAGTGGGCCTTACAATCAGCCCCAGCATTTT. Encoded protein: CASGPYNQPQHF.